This T cell receptor (beta chain) was recorded in a study of identical twins (dated by TCRdb to between 2015 and 2016). Concerning the study at large: TCR alpha and beta repertoires from monozygotic twins, unrelated adults of various ages and cord blood were deep-sequenced to test whether fetal clonotypes persist. Replicate twin experiments were performed at different times using different library preparation protocols to rule out contamination.

With regard to this clonotype: The antigen it recognizes is unknown. The input lacks base qualities; no much larger clone sits a single base away.

The library was built by means of 5' RACE. Instrument used: Illumina HiSeq 2000. Template switching introduced a universal primer binding site; the final cDNA contained a unique molecular identifier, enabling accurate counting of TCR cDNA molecules. First-strand cDNA for TCR alpha and beta chains was synthesized from specific primers in the conserved constant-segment region. To control for contamination, every cDNA library was double barcoded, receiving both a SMART-Mk sample barcode and Illumina barcodes. TruSeq adapter sequences, together with Illumina sample barcodes, were added in two successive PCR steps. TCR alpha and beta cDNA libraries were sequenced on the Illumina HiSeq platform with custom primers. Per the authors' processing: MiGEC processed the raw reads to extract unique molecular identifiers, while MiXCR was used to determine the CDR3 positions. For each individual, recombination models were inferred using an EM algorithm with the repgenHMM and IGoR tools. Shared clonotype analysis was performed with the tcR package in R, normalizing sharing by the product of cloneset sizes. Out-of-frame nonproductive sequences were analyzed to study raw recombination free of thymic and clonal selection effects. TCRdb reprocessing: public reads trimmed at Q25 with fastp, clones called with MiXCR, in-frame beta chains kept. Each CDR3 protein gets just one entry, which takes the most common genes and DNA from the rows behind it. None of the V and J calls come from the authors' own analysis; TCRdb made them. This sample lists 750,000 to 950,000 distinct CDR3 sequences; roughly an eighth were detected once. Around 1.6% of the sample goes to the ten largest clones.

What the research found in general, with its limitations: Compared with coincidental sharing between unrelated individuals, out-of-frame TCR alpha sequences shared between twins had an excess of sequences with low generation probability. In beta out-of-frame sequences, excess twin sharing was weaker, because having fewer shared sequences lowered the signal-to-noise ratio. Because the same donors could not be followed over many years, the conclusions depended on cross-sectional statistical analysis. Fewer insertions were carried by abundant cord blood beta clonotypes, a similar but weaker trend appeared in young adult naive repertoires, and no such trend appeared in memory repertoires. In monozygotic twins, out-of-frame TCR alpha sharing was systematically underestimated by recombination models, although the models agreed with sharing between unrelated individuals. Invariant T cells such as MAIT and iNKT could partly confound zero-insertion analyses, although diverse VJ usage argued against such confounding for most clonotypes.

Only healthy Caucasian donors were included. The twin cohort consisted of three pairs of female monozygotic twins, all aged roughly 18 to 30 years. Peripheral blood mononuclear cells were used as the source from which RNA for TCR libraries was isolated. The data also belong to a second study, concerning yellow fever vaccine responses in identical twins. As noted in the second study: The T cell response to vaccination in identical twins was reported by the authors to appear partly convergent and partly personalized. The study precisely tracked vaccine-responding T cell clones in identical twins.

The sample taken for sequencing was PBMCs. This TCR was sampled from a woman aged 18-35 years in good health.

The DNA is TGTGCCAGCAGCGACTCGGGGGGGCTGGGAGAGACCCAGTACTTC. This encodes CASSDSGGLGETQYF. The chain uses TRBV28 and TRBJ2-5, with 8 middle bases fitting TRBD2. The junction shows trimming of 6 bases on V and 4 bases on J, and the gene matches do not reach 10 bases of it. Per the germline V gene, MDHEN is the CDR1 and SYDVKM is the CDR2. The CDR3 has 15 amino acids, counting the end cysteine and phenylalanine. Left in the record is the CDR3 DNA by itself, 45 bases read in frame from the first base.